Following are 2 T cell receptor beta chains from one sample sequenced in a study of shared clonotypes between healthy human individuals (TCRdb year 2020). For the CD8 naive samples, CD45RO-negative cells were positively selected for CCR7, yielding a CD45RA+CCR7+ population from which TemRA cells were excluded. Library preparation employed the immunoSEQ multiplex PCR assay. This immuneACCESS table, as held by TCRdb, lists in-frame sequences with V and J called but not all clones. Of the missing ones, under half trace to an unresolved V gene in checked studies; the others have no known cause. The sample table contains millions of clones; only one count was recorded for roughly 91% of them. The top ten constitute under 2% of the sample. The sample consisted of naive CD8+ T cells from PBMCs. What the cell subset or site label conveys for this sample: CD45RA+CCR7+. These receptors all stem from a man between 18 and 35 years old in good health. Some clones in this sample may be carry-over from other donors' samples.

The chain links TRBV9 to TRBJ1-3; no reliable D call. The ends were cut back, 4 bases at V and 0 bases at J, with 11 bases in the middle. CDR1 is SGDLS and CDR2 is YYNGEE in the germline V gene. This CDR3 spans 15 amino acids. The CDR3 region has the DNA TGTGCCAGCAGCCCCCAGTTCAGCTCTGGAAACACCATATATTTT. It yields the protein CASSPQFSSGNTIYF.

This chain links TRBV27 with TRBJ1-1, with unresolved D. The CDR3 consists of 15 residues. Between the trimmed V and J ends, which lost 2 bases and 0 bases, there was a span of 10 bases. From germline, CDR1 is MNHEY and CDR2 SMNVEV (reference sequence). CDR3 protein: CASSLASSMNTEAFF. CDR3 nucleotide sequence: TGTGCCAGCAGTTTAGCCTCGAGCATGAACACTGAAGCTTTCTTT.